This entry describes one TCR beta chain. Its antigen is not known. The CDR3 is made up of 16 amino acids. Per the germline V gene, CDR1 is SGHVS and CDR2 is FQNEAQ. With V trimmed by 2 bases and J by 6 bases, 8 bases remained unmatched. These data come from a study of cytomegalovirus exposure and HLA in healthy donors. Findings of the study overall: It was reported that the classifier diagnosed cytomegalovirus status with high specificity and sensitivity in both the original and validation cohorts. For most TCR beta V segments, an earlier analysis put the productive rate at about 90% or about 30% of the time.

Primers for the PCR totalled 60 Vbeta and 13 Jbeta. Some clones are missing from TCRdb's copy, which holds only in-frame ones; the method was immunoSEQ multiplex PCR. Here the sample spans 200,000 or so clones, 70% to 85% being singletons. The sequencing input was PBMCs. This sequence joins TRBV7-8 and TRBJ2-7, with TRBD2 matching over 12 bases. This receptor was identified in a man in his fifties or sixties in good health and CMV-seronegative. The CDR3 region is CASSLLAGGPTGEQYF. CDR3 nucleotides: TGTGCCAGCAGCTTACTAGCGGGAGGGCCGACGGGCGAGCAGTACTTC.